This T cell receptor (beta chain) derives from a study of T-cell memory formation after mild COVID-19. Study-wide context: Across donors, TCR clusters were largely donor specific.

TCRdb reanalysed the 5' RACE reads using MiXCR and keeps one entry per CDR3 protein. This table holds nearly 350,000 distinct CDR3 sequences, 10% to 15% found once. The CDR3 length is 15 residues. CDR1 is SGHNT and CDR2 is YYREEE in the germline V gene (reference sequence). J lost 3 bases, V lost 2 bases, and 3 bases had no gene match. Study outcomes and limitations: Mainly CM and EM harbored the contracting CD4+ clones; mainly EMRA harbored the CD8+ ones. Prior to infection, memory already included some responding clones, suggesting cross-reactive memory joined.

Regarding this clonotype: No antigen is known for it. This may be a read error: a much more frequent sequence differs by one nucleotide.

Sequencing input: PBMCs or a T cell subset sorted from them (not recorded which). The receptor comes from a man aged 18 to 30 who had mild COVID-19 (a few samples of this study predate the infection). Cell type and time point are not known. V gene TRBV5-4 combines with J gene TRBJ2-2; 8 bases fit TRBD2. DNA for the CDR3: TGTGCCAGCAGCTTCGGGAGGGCGGACACCGGGGAGCTGTTTTTT. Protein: CASSFGRADTGELFF. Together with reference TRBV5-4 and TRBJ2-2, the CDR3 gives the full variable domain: ETGVTQSPTHLIKTRGQQVTLRCSSQSGHNTVSWYQQALGQGPQFIFQYYREEENGRGNFPPRFSGLQFPNYSSELNVNALELDDSALYLCASSFGRADTGELFFGEGSRLTVL.